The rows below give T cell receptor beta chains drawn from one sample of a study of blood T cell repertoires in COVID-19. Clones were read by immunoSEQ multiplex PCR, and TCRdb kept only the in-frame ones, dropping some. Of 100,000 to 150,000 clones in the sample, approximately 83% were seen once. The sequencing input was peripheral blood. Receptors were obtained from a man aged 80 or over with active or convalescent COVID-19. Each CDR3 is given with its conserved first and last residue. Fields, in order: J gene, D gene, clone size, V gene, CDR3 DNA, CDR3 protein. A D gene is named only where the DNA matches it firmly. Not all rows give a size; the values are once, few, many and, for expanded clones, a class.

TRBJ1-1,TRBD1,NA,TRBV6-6,TGTGCCAGCAGAGAACCCCAGGGGGAGAACACTGAAGCTTTCTTT,CASREPQGENTEAFF
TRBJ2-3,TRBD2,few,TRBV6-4,TGTGCCAGCAGTACAGAGAGCGGGGGTGCAGATACGCAGTATTTT,CASSTESGGADTQYF
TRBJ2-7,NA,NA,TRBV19,TGTGCCAGTAGTATACGGGGTAACTACGAGCAGTACTTC,CASSIRGNYEQYF
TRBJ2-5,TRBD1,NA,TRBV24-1,TGTGCCACCAGTGATAGGGACAGTCGAGAGACCCAGTACTTC,CATSDRDSRETQYF
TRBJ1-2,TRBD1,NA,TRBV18,TGTGCCAGCTCAACTTTTCCGGGACAGGGAAAGGATGGCTACACCTTC,CASSTFPGQGKDGYTF
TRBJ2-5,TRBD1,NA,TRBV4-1,TGCGCCAGCAGCCAAGGTCAGGGGGAACCCCTCCTAAAGACCCAGTACTTC,CASSQGQGEPLLKTQYF
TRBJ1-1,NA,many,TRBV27,TGTGCCAGCAGGGTTTGGCAGAACACTGAAGCTTTCTTT,CASRVWQNTEAFF
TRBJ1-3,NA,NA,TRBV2,TGTGCCAGCAGTGAAGCCGGGTGGTCTGGAAACACCATATATTTT,CASSEAGWSGNTIYF
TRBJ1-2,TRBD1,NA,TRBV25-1,TGTGCCAGCAGTGAATACCTCCCCCAGGGGGCAGGGGGCTACACCTTC,CASSEYLPQGAGGYTF
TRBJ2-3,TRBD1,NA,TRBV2,TGTGCCAGCAGCATATCCGGGACAGGGGAAGCAGATACGCAGTATTTT,CASSISGTGEADTQYF
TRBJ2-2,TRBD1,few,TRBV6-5,TGTGCCAGCAGTTACTCTGGACAGGGATATGCCGGGGAGCTGTTTTTT,CASSYSGQGYAGELFF
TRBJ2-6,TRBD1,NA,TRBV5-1,TGCGCCAGCAGCGTGACAGGGGCCGGGGCCAACGTCCTGACTTTC,CASSVTGAGANVLTF
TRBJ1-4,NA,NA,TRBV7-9,TGTGCCAGCAGCTTGTCAGAAAATATTAATGAAAAACTGTTTTTT,CASSLSENINEKLFF
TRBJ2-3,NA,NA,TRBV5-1,TGCGCCAGCAGCTTGTTGTTAGCAGATACGCAGTATTTT,CASSLLLADTQYF
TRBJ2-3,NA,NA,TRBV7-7,TGTGCCAGCAGCCTCGGGGCCGGGGGAGCCACAGATACGCAGTATTTT,CASSLGAGGATDTQYF
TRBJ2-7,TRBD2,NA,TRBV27,TGTGCCAGCAGCCCTATCGGGGACGACGGTCTAGCGGGGGTCCACGAGCAGTACTTC,CASSPIGDDGLAGVHEQYF
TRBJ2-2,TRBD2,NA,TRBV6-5,TGTGCCAGCAGTTACGGACTAGCTCGGAGTACCGGGGAGCTGTTTTTT,CASSYGLARSTGELFF
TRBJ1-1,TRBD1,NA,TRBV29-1,TGCAGCGTTGGGTCTTACAGGGGTACTGAAGCTTTCTTT,CSVGSYRGTEAFF
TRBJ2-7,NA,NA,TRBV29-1,TGCAGCGCTGTCCGGACGGGGAGCTCCTACGAGCAGTACTTC,CSAVRTGSSYEQYF
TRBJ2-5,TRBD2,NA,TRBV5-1,TGCGCCAGCAGCTTCGGACTAGCGGGAACAGAGACCCAGTACTTC,CASSFGLAGTETQYF
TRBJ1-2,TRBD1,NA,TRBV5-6,TGTGCCAGCAGCTCCACAGGGGGCCGCGGCTATGGCTACACCTTC,CASSSTGGRGYGYTF
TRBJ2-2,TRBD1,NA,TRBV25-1,TGTGCCAGCAGTGAATGGGACAGGGTTGCCGCCGGGGAGCTGTTTTTT,CASSEWDRVAAGELFF
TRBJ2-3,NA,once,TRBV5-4,TGTGCCAGCAGCTTCCCGTCTAGCACAGATACGCAGTATTTT,CASSFPSSTDTQYF
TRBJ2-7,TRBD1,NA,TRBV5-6,TGTGCCAGCAGTTACGGACAGGCTTACGAGCAGTACTTC,CASSYGQAYEQYF
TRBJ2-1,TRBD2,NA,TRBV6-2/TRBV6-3,TGTGCCAGCAGTTACTCGACCTCGGGGACTAGCGGGAGGTATACCTACAATGAGCAGTTCTTC,CASSYSTSGTSGRYTYNEQFF
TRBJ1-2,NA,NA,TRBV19,TGTGCCAGTAGTATAGATCGCGGGACTCTCTATGGCTACACCTTC,CASSIDRGTLYGYTF
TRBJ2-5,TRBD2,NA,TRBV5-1,TGCGCCAGCAGCTTGGCTAGCGGGAGTGGCCAAGAGACCCAGTACTTC,CASSLASGSGQETQYF
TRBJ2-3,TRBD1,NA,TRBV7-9,TGTGCCAGCAGCCCAGGAGGGGGGACAGGGGTTGTTGGAGATACGCAGTATTTT,CASSPGGGTGVVGDTQYF
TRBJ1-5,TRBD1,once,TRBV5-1,TGCGCCAGCAGCTATACAGGGGGCAACAATCAGCCCCAGCATTTT,CASSYTGGNNQPQHF
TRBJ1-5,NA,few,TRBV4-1,TGCGCCAGCAGCCAAGATGTCGCAGGTGCCTGGAATCAGCCCCAGCATTTT,CASSQDVAGAWNQPQHF
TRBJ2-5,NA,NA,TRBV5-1,TGCGCCAGCAGCTTGGATACGGGAACGGAGACCCAGTACTTC,CASSLDTGTETQYF
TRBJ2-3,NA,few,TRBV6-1,TGTGCCAGCAGTGAACTCGGTAGCGGTGGCACAGATACGCAGTATTTT,CASSELGSGGTDTQYF
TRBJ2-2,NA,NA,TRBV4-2,TGTGCCAGCAGCCAAGCGGGTTCCGGGGAGCTGTTTTTT,CASSQAGSGELFF
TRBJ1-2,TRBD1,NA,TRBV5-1,TGCGCCAGCAGCCCTAGGACAGGGGGGACCTATGGCTACACCTTC,CASSPRTGGTYGYTF
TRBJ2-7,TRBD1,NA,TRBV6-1,TGTGCCAGCAGGGACCGACAGGGGATAGTGTACGAGCAGTACTTC,CASRDRQGIVYEQYF
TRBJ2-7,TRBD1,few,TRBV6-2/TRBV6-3,TGTGCCAGCAGTTACTCTAGGACAGGGGCCTACGAGCAGTACTTC,CASSYSRTGAYEQYF
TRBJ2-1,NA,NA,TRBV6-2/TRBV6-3,TGTGCCAGCAGTAGGCCCTACAGAAGCTCCTACAATGAGCAGTTCTTC,CASSRPYRSSYNEQFF
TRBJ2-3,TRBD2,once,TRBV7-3,TGTGCCAGCAGCTTAACAGGGCGGGGGGGCACAGATACGCAGTATTTT,CASSLTGRGGTDTQYF
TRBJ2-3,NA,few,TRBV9,TGTGCCAGCAGCGTAGGGCAGGGCGGGGCAGATACGCAGTATTTT,CASSVGQGGADTQYF
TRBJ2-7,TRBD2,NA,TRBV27,TGTGCCAGCAGTTCCCCCCGGACTAGCGGGGGCTACGAGCAGTACTTC,CASSSPRTSGGYEQYF
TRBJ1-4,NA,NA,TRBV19,TGTGCCAGTACCCCCAGACGGGGGTTCTCCGCAACTAATGAAAAACTGTTTTTT,CASTPRRGFSATNEKLFF
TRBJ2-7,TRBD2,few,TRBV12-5,TGTGCTAGTTTGCGGCTAGCGGGGACCGAGCAGTACTTC,CASLRLAGTEQYF
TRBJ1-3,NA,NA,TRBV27,TGTGCCAGCAGTTTATCAAGGGACACTTCTGGAAACACCATATATTTT,CASSLSRDTSGNTIYF
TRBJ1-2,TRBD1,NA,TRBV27,TGTGCCAGCAGTGCTAGCTCGGGACAGGGTGTTAATGGCTACACCTTC,CASSASSGQGVNGYTF
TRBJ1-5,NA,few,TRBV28,TGTGCCAGCAGTTTAGGGGCAGGGAGGTTGCATCAGCCCCAGCATTTT,CASSLGAGRLHQPQHF
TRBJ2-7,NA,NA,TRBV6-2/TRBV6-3,TGTGCCAGCAGTTCCTACAGAAGGGGCGGGAACGAGCAGTACTTC,CASSSYRRGGNEQYF
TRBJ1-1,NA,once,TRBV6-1,TGTGCCAGCAGTGAAGCGATCAGGGCTGAAGCTTTCTTT,CASSEAIRAEAFF
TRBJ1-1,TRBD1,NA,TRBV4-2,TGTGCCAGCAGCCAAGCCGACCGGGACAGGGGGATAGAAGCTTTCTTT,CASSQADRDRGIEAFF
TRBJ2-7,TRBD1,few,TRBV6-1,TGTGCCAGCAGTGAACACAGGGGGAACTACGAGCAGTACTTC,CASSEHRGNYEQYF
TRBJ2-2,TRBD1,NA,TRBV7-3,TGTGCCAGCAGCTTATTAGGGACAGGACAAACCGGGGAGCTGTTTTTT,CASSLLGTGQTGELFF
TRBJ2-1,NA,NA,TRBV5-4,TGTGCCAGCAGCTTGGAAGGGGATGAGCAGTTCTTC,CASSLEGDEQFF
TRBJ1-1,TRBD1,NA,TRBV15,TGTGCCACCAGCTGGGGAGTAGGGGGCCATGAAGCTTTCTTT,CATSWGVGGHEAFF
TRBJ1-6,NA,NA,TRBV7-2,TGTGCCAGCAGCTTAGCGCGGGAGCCCCTCCACTTT,CASSLAREPLHF
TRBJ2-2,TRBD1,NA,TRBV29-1,TGCAGCGTTGTTTTTGGGTGGACAGGGCTGACCGGGGAGCTGTTTTTT,CSVVFGWTGLTGELFF